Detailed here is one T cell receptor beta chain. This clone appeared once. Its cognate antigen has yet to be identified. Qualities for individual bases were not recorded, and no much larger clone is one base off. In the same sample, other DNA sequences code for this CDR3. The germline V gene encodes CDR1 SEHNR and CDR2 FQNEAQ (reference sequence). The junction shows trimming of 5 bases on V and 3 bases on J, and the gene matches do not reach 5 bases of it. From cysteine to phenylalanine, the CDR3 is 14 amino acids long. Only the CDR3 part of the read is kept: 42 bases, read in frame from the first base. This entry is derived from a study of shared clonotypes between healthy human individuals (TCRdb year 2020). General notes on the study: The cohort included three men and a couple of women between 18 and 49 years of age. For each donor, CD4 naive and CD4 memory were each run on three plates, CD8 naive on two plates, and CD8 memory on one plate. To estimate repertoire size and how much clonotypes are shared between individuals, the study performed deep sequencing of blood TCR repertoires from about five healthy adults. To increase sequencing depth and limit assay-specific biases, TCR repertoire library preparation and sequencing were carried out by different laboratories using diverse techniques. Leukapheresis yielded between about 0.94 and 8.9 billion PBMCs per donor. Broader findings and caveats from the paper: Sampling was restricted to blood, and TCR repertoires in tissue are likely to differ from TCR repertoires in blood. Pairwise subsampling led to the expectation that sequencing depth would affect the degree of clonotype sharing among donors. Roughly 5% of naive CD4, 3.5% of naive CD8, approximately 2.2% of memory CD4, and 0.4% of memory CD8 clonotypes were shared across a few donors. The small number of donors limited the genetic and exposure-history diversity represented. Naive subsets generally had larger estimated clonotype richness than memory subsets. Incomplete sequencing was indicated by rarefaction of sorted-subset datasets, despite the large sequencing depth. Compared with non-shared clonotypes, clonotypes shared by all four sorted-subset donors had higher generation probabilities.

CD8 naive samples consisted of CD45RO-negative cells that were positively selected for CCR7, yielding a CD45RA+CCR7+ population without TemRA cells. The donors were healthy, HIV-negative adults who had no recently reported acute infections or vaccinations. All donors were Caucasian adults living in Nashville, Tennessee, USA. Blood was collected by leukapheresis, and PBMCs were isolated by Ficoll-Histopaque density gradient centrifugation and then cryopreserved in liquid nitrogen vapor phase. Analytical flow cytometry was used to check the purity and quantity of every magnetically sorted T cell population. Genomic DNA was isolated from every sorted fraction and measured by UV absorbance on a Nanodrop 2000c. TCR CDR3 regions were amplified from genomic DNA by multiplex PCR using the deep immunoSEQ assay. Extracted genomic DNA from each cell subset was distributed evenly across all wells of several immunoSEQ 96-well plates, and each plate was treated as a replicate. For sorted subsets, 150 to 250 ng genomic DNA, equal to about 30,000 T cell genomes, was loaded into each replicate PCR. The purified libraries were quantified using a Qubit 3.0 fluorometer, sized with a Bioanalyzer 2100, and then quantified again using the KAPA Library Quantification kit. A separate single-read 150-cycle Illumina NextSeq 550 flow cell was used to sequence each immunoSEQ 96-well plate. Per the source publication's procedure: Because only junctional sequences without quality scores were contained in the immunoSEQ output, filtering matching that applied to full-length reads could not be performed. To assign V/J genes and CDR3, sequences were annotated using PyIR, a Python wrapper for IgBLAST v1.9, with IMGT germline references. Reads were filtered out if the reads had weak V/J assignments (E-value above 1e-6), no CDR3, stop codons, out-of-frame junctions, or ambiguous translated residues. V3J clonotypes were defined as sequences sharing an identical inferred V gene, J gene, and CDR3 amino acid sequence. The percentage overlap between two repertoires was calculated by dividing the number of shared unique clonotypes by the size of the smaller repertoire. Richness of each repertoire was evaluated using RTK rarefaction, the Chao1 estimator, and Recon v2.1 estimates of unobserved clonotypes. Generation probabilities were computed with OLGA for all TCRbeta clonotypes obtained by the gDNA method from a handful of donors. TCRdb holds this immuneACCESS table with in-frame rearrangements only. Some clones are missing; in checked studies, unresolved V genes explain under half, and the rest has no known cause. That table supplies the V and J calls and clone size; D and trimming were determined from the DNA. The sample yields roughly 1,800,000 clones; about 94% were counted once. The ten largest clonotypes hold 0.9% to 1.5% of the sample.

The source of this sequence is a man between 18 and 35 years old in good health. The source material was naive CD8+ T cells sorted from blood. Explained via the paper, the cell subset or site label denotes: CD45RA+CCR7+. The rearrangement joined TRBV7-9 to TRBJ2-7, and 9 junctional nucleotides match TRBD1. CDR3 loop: CASSPGDRVYEQYF. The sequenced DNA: TGTGCCAGCAGCCCGGGGGACAGGGTCTACGAGCAGTACTTC. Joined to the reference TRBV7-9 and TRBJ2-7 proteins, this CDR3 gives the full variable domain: DTGVSQNPRHKITKRGQNVTFRCDPISEHNRLYWYRQTLGQGPEFLTYFQNEAQLEKSRLLSDRFSAERPKGSFSTLEIQRTEQGDSAMYLCASSPGDRVYEQYFGPGTRLTVT.